This entry features one T cell receptor (beta chain) sequence. Antigen unknown. Assay: immunoSEQ multiplex PCR; the TCRdb copy retains only in-frame clones and omits some. The sample contains hundreds of thousands of clones, about 91% of which appear only once. The naive CD8 subset, CD45RO-negative cells positively selected for CCR7, excluded terminally differentiated effector memory CD45RA+ cells. The data were obtained in a study of shared clonotypes between healthy human individuals. The CDR3 is 16 amino acids. Germline V gives CDR1 LGHNA, CDR2 YSLEER. The germline V and J ends were trimmed by 0 bases and 5 bases, with 17 bases remaining between them. Findings of the study overall: The sharing of about 5% of naive CD4 clonotypes was seen across several donors.

Sequencing used naive CD8+ T cells sorted from blood. The rearrangement uses TRBV4-3 and TRBJ2-7; perhaps TRBD2 as D (7 bases). This receptor was obtained from a man between 25 and 39 years old in good health. The CDR3 nucleotides are TGCGCCAGCAGCCAAGATAGGGGGGACTATTGGAACGAGCAGTACTTC. Translating it yields CASSQDRGDYWNEQYF.